This T cell receptor beta chain derives from a study of PD-L1 blockade in urothelial cancer. The CDR3 is made up of 14 amino acids. Germline-derived CDR1 and CDR2 are MNHEY and SVGAGI. Deletions cut 4 bases from V and 5 bases from J, with 12 bases between. Profiling relied on immunoSEQ multiplex PCR, and the TCRdb table lists in-frame clones only, not all of them. The sample has about 19,000 clones; over 75% are singletons. With respect to this clone: Its antigen remains unidentified.

Regarding the study as a whole: Having blood TCR clonality under the median before treatment predicted better survival.

Sample time point: peripheral blood 6 weeks after treatment start. Individual patients had between 1 and 8 samples, taken pretreatment and on-treatment. This sequence originates from a man aged 50-60 years with urothelial cancer. The sequencing here drew on PBMCs, taken around atezolizumab (anti-PD-L1) treatment. This sequence joins TRBV6-5 and TRBJ2-1; perhaps TRBD1 as D (5 bases). This CDR3 is CASSSWTRDNEQFF. The CDR3 bases are TGTGCCAGCAGTTCATGGACCAGGGACAATGAGCAGTTCTTC.